These 27 T cell receptor beta chains were sequenced from one sample in a study of regulatory T cells in long-lasting Graves disease. HTBI primers from iRepertoire and Arm-PCR of CDR3 regions yielded the TCR beta libraries. TCRdb re-derived calls from the multiplex PCR reads in MiXCR, one entry per CDR3 protein. Among approximately 470,000 distinct CDR3 sequences listed, roughly 15% were seen once. Stated time point: newly diagnosed GD, antithyroid drugs for less than 3 months. After RNA was extracted from PBMCs, the TCR library was made from it. These data also formed part of another study, on T cells in Graves' hyperthyroidism and ophthalmopathy.

The sample was peripheral blood mononuclear cells (PBMCs), taken at new diagnosis, from a patient treated with antithyroid drugs. These receptors all come from a man between 35 and 55 years old with Graves disease.

The chain has TRBV19 and TRBJ2-1; D remains unclear. The CDR3 runs 15 residues. CDR1 and CDR2 (germline): LNHDA, SQIVND (reference sequence). V dropped 5 bases and J dropped 8 bases, with 19 bases sitting between them. CDR3 DNA: TGTGCCAGTAGTTCGACTGGTGTTCCTCGGCATGAGCAGTTCTTC. Its protein is CASSSTGVPRHEQFF.

The table lists this clonotype with many counts. This chain connects TRBV28 to TRBJ1-5, with D possibly being TRBD1 (6 bases). CDR3 size: 15 residues. The germline V gene has CDR1 MDHEN and CDR2 SYDVKM. Trimming cost V 3 bases and J 0 bases, with 9 bases left between them. CDR3 residues: CASSLGTLSNQPQHF. CDR3 bases: TGTGCCAGCAGTTTGGGGACACTTAGCAATCAGCCCCAGCATTTT.

CDR3 region: CASSQVKRPWGNEQFF. In DNA form, the CDR3 reads TGTGCCAGCAGCCAAGTCAAGAGACCTTGGGGGAATGAGCAGTTCTTC. J is TRBJ2-1 and V is TRBV14, with D possibly called TRBD1 or TRBD2 (5 bases each). The CDR3 contains 16 residues. Germline assignment: CDR1 SGHDN and CDR2 FVKESK. V lost 1 base and J 7 bases, leaving 17 bases between the germline ends.

This clonotype was counted only a few times. The V and J genes are TRBV10-2 and TRBJ2-6, with TRBD2 matching over 10 bases. Trimming cost V 6 bases and J 0 bases; bases outside gene matches: 11. Germline V CDR1 and CDR2: WSHSY, SAAADI. This CDR3 comprises 19 residues. The CDR3 spells CASSHIGLADRSGANVLTF. Written as DNA, the CDR3 is TGCGCCAGCAGCCACATAGGACTAGCGGATCGCTCTGGGGCCAACGTCCTGACTTTC.

The rearrangement links TRBV5-4 to TRBJ1-1, with 8 nucleotides matching TRBD1. Germline V CDR1 and CDR2: SGHNT, YYREEE (reference sequence). The V segment lost 4 bases and the J segment 1 base; nucleotides outside the gene matches: 9. The CDR3 is 16 residues long. CDR3 in DNA: TGTGCCAGCAGCCCCGGACAGGGTGATTGGAACACTGAAGCTTTCTTT. It is translated as CASSPGQGDWNTEAFF.

Note on this clonotype: This sequence may be a read error, since a much larger clone differs from it by one base. The chain employs TRBV19 and TRBJ2-3; the D gene is possibly TRBD2 (5 bases). Near its end, the DNA agrees better with TRBJ2-5, so the J call may be wrong. Germline V lookup: CDR1 LNHDA, CDR2 SQIVND (reference sequence). The CDR3 is made up of 16 amino acids. CDR3 sequence: CASSTSGSGPQEAQYF. In DNA form, the CDR3 reads TGTGCCAGTAGTACCTCGGGGAGCGGACCGCAAGAGGCCCAGTACTTC.

The chain links TRBV19 to TRBJ2-3; D remains unclear. The CDR3 is 11 amino acids. Looked up from germline, CDR1 is LNHDA and CDR2 is SQIVND (reference sequence). Trimming left V 4 bases short and J 6 bases short, with 5 bases between. In DNA form, the CDR3 reads TGTGCCAGTAGTAGGTGGGATACGCAGTATTTT. This encodes CASSRWDTQYF. Complete variable domain (other parts from reference TRBV19 and TRBJ2-3): DGGITQSPKYLFRKEGQNVTLSCEQNLNHDAMYWYRQDPGQGLRLIYYSQIVNDFQKGDIAEGYSVSREKKESFPLTVTSAQKNPTAFYLCASSRWDTQYFGPGTRLTVL.

There are many counts of this clonotype. The chain employs TRBV20-1 and TRBJ1-2, with TRBD1 matching over 7 bases. This CDR3 comprises 12 residues. V shed 0 bases and J 8 bases; nucleotides not matched to a gene: 3. The germline CDR1 and CDR2 sequences are DFQATT and SNEGSKA (reference sequence). The CDR3 sequence is CSAREGQKGYTF. The CDR3 nucleotides are TGCAGTGCTAGAGAGGGACAGAAGGGCTACACCTTC.

This clonotype was detected only a few times. This sequence joins TRBV9 and TRBJ1-6; D is uncertain. Germline values: CDR1 SGDLS, CDR2 YYNGEE. V lost 0 bases and J 5 bases, leaving 6 bases between the germline ends. The CDR3 contains 14 residues. The CDR3 coding sequence is TGTGCCAGCAGCGTAGCCGGCGATAATTCACCCCTCCACTTT. Translated: CASSVAGDNSPLHF.

This clonotype was seen repeatedly, ten times or more. This chain links TRBV28 with TRBJ1-1, with a tentative D call TRBD1 (6 bases). Trimming took off 2 bases at V and 1 base at J, with 20 bases between the two ends. CDR3 length equals 18 residues. Germline V gene lookup returns CDR1 MDHEN and CDR2 SYDVKM. The CDR3 coding sequence is TGTGCCAGCAGTTTAATTGGGGGGGCCGGTGCGTCGAACACTGAAGCTTTCTTT. Encoded protein: CASSLIGGAGASNTEAFF.

This clonotype has only a few counts. The chain combines TRBV7-3 with TRBJ2-6, with D perhaps matching TRBD1 (6 bases). The V and J ends lost 6 bases and 6 bases respectively, with 15 bases between them. The CDR3 runs 15 residues. CDR1 is SGHTA and CDR2 is FQGTGA in the germline V gene. CDR3 nucleotide sequence: TGTGCCAGCAGACTCACAGGGAGCGAGGCCAACGTCCTGACTTTC. Its protein is CASRLTGSEANVLTF.

This chain uses TRBV5-1 with TRBJ2-2; 11 bases map to TRBD2. V shed 0 bases, J shed 1 base, and the junction held 11 bases outside the gene matches. CDR3 size: 20 residues. Looked up from germline, CDR1 is SGHRS and CDR2 is YFSETQ. CDR3 amino acids: CASSLVAQGLAELNTGELFF. The CDR3 DNA reads TGCGCCAGCAGCTTGGTAGCCCAGGGACTAGCGGAGCTGAACACCGGGGAGCTGTTTTTT.

This clonotype has just a few counts. The chain links TRBV5-1 to TRBJ1-6, with 7 bases matching TRBD1. This CDR3 spans 15 amino acids. CDR1 SGHRS and CDR2 YFSETQ come from the germline V gene. With V trimmed by 4 bases and J by 7 bases, 8 bases remained unmatched. CDR3: CASSRRQGGNSPLHF. As DNA, the CDR3 is TGCGCCAGCAGCAGAAGACAGGGAGGAAATTCACCCCTCCACTTT.

This clonotype was recorded once. V is TRBV6-1 and J is TRBJ2-1, with TRBD2 identical over 16 bases. Germline CDR1 MNHNS, CDR2 SASEGT. The ends lost 7 bases at V and 8 bases at J; junction bases unmatched: 11. The CDR3 spans 17 residues. CDR3 in DNA: TGTGCCAGCACTCCAGGGACTAGCGGGAGGGCCTTTGATGAGCAGTTCTTC. This encodes CASTPGTSGRAFDEQFF.

The rearrangement joins TRBV4-1 to TRBJ2-7; the D gene is possibly TRBD1 (5 bases). Per the germline V gene, CDR1 is MGHRA and CDR2 is YSYEKL. The CDR3 is made up of 15 amino acids. This CDR3 reads CVRVRTSRVPYEQYF. The CDR3, as DNA: TGCGTCAGGGTGAGGACATCAAGGGTCCCCTACGAGCAGTACTTC.

In this sample, this clonotype turned up many times. V usage is TRBV7-2 and J usage is TRBJ1-5, with 7 nucleotides matching TRBD1. Germline CDR1 SGHTA, CDR2 FQGNSA. The CDR3 runs to 15 residues. The V segment lost 5 bases and the J segment 0 bases; nucleotides outside the gene matches: 4. CDR3 in amino acids: CASSLQGPSNQPQHF. CDR3 nucleotide sequence: TGTGCCAGCAGCCTACAGGGGCCTAGCAATCAGCCCCAGCATTTT.

This clonotype was seen only a few times. V usage is TRBV30 and J usage is TRBJ2-5, with D tentatively TRBD1 (6 bases). Germline values: CDR1 GTSNPN, CDR2 SVGIG (reference sequence). This CDR3 contains 16 residues. Trimming removed 3 bases at V and 4 bases at J, with 21 bases between. The CDR3 DNA sequence: TGTGCCTGGAGACAGTGGGGACACAAACCGGGAGAGACCCAGTACTTC. It codes for CAWRQWGHKPGETQYF.

This clonotype has ten or more counts. The CDR3, as DNA: TGTGCCTGGAACCTAGAGGCTGGTCAGCCCCAGCATTTT. Amino acid sequence: CAWNLEAGQPQHF. J is TRBJ1-5 and V is TRBV30, with no clear D. V lost 4 bases to trimming and J lost 6 bases, with 13 bases between them. Germline V CDR1 and CDR2: GTSNPN, SVGIG (reference sequence). This CDR3 comprises 13 residues. Combining the CDR3 with reference TRBV30 and TRBJ1-5 gives the whole variable domain SQTIHQWPATLVQPVGSPLSLECTVEGTSNPNLYWYRQAAGRGLQLLFYSVGIGQISSEVPQNLSASRPQDRQFILSSKKLLLSDSGFYLCAWNLEAGQPQHFGDGTRLSIL.

This clonotype was seen at least ten times. This chain connects TRBV20-1 to TRBJ2-5, with no clear D. V was shortened by 6 bases and J by 4 bases, with 15 bases between the two germline ends. Germline values: CDR1 DFQATT, CDR2 SNEGSKA (reference sequence). There are 13 residues in the CDR3. CDR3 nucleotide sequence: TGCAGTGCCGACAATGAGGACCCAGAGACCCAGTACTTC. It specifies CSADNEDPETQYF.

The table lists this clonotype with many counts. The chain joins TRBV6-2 or TRBV6-3 to TRBJ2-7; 8 bases are a match to TRBD1. This CDR3 is 15 amino acids long. V trimming: 4 bases; J trimming: 0 bases; junction bases outside the gene matches: 5. Germline V CDR1 and CDR2: MNHEY, SVGEGT. In DNA form, the CDR3 reads TGTGCCAGCAGTTCGAGGACAGGGACCTCCTACGAGCAGTACTTC. Amino acid sequence: CASSSRTGTSYEQYF.

The sample holds a few counts of this clonotype. V and J are TRBV7-9 and TRBJ2-1; 13 bases line up with TRBD2. This CDR3 spans 19 amino acids. V lost 0 bases and J lost 3; bases outside the gene matches: 8. Germline assignment: CDR1 SEHNR and CDR2 FQNEAQ (reference sequence). The CDR3 region is CASSLAGPGLAGVYNEQFF. CDR3 DNA: TGTGCCAGCAGCTTAGCCGGGCCTGGACTAGCGGGAGTCTACAATGAGCAGTTCTTC.

There are many counts of this clonotype. The chain carries TRBV28 and TRBJ2-5; 8 nucleotides match TRBD2. Germline V lookup: CDR1 MDHEN, CDR2 SYDVKM. After removal of 6 bases from V and 4 bases from J, the junction contained 10 bases not matched to a gene. This CDR3 is 15 amino acids long. The CDR3 DNA reads as TGTGCCAGCAGCGAAGGAGCGGGAGTAGGAGAGACCCAGTACTTC. Translation gives CASSEGAGVGETQYF.

This clonotype appeared many times. This rearrangement joins TRBV2 to TRBJ2-7, with D maybe TRBD1 (6 bases). Germline CDR1 reads SNHLY; CDR2 reads FYNNEI. V was clipped by 7 bases and J by 4 bases, with 14 bases between them. The CDR3 is 13 amino acids. The CDR3 region has the DNA TGTGCCAGCAAATGGGACAAGAGGTACGAGCAGTACTTC. This gives the protein CASKWDKRYEQYF.

This clonotype was seen repeatedly, ten times or more. The rearrangement uses TRBV20-1 and TRBJ2-1, with TRBD2 as a possible D gene (6 bases). The V end was cut by 1 base, the J end by 7 bases, with 17 bases between. The length of the CDR3 is 15 residues. Germline CDR1 DFQATT, CDR2 SNEGSKA (reference sequence). The CDR3, as DNA: TGCAGTGCTAGAGCAGGGACCGGGGGATGGAATGAGCAGTTCTTC. It specifies CSARAGTGGWNEQFF.

In its sample, this clonotype was seen once. The rearrangement links TRBV29-1 to TRBJ1-4, with TRBD1 identical over 9 bases. CDR3 size: 16 residues. The V gene's germline CDR1 is SQVTM and CDR2 ANQGSEA. After removal of 4 bases from V and 7 bases from J, the junction contained 13 bases not matched to a gene. CDR3 region: CSVAGQGSPRGEKLFF. CDR3 bases: TGCAGCGTTGCCGGACAGGGGAGCCCTCGGGGTGAAAAACTGTTTTTT. The full variable domain, its missing parts supplied by reference TRBV29-1 and TRBJ1-4, is SAVISQKPSRDICQRGTSLTIQCQVDSQVTMMFWYRQQPGQSLTLIATANQGSEATYESGFVIDKFPISRPNLTFSTLTVSNMSPEDSSIYLCSVAGQGSPRGEKLFFGSGTQLSVL.

This clonotype was seen at least ten times. This chain links TRBV5-1 with TRBJ2-5; D is possibly TRBD1 or TRBD2 (5 bases each). CDR1 and CDR2 from the germline V gene are SGHRS and YFSETQ. Trimming left V 3 bases short and J 4 bases short, with 13 bases between. The CDR3 sequence is 14 residues long. CDR3 bases: TGCGCCAGCAGCTCTCGGGGCCTCTTAGAGACCCAGTACTTC. Translation: CASSSRGLLETQYF.

This clonotype was detected a few times. A read error is possible here, since a much larger clone lies one base away. This sequence joins TRBV30 and TRBJ2-7; D uncertain. Trimming took off 5 bases at V and 2 bases at J, with 7 bases between the two ends. The CDR3 is made up of 11 amino acids. Germline CDR1 reads GTSNPN; CDR2 reads SVGIG (reference sequence). The CDR3 DNA is TGTGCCTGGTGTGGAGCCTACGAGCAGTACTTC. This translates into CAWCGAYEQYF.